Presented here are 5 T cell receptor beta chains from one specimen sequenced in a study of cytomegalovirus exposure and HLA in healthy donors. Primers included in the PCR were 60 Vbeta and 13 Jbeta primers. Assay: immunoSEQ multiplex PCR; the TCRdb copy retains only in-frame clones and omits some. The data hold 150,000 to 200,000 clones, with more than 70% observed a single time. Source material: PBMCs. These receptor sequences come from a young man in good health and CMV-seropositive.

This clone was detected only a few times. The V and J genes are TRBV5-1 and TRBJ2-3; 12 bases match TRBD1. From germline, CDR1 is SGHRS and CDR2 YFSETQ. Trimming removed 5 bases from V and 4 bases from J; junction bases left unmatched: 5. This CDR3 spans 15 amino acids. The CDR3 region has the DNA TGCGCCAGCAGAAAAGGGACAGGGGGCGCAGATACGCAGTATTTT. It yields the protein CASRKGTGGADTQYF.

The chain joins TRBV14 to TRBJ2-1, with D perhaps matching TRBD1 (6 bases). Germline values: CDR1 SGHDN, CDR2 FVKESK. The CDR3 sequence is 13 residues long. V lost 5 bases and J lost 10, with 15 bases in between. The CDR3 spells CASSIGTIREQFF. The CDR3 DNA reads as TGTGCCAGCAGCATTGGGACAATCAGGGAGCAGTTCTTC.

The chain uses TRBV5-1 and TRBJ1-2; D possibly corresponds to TRBD1 (5 bases). Trimming cost V 4 bases and J 5 bases, with 12 bases left between them. In germline, CDR1 is SGHRS, CDR2 YFSETQ. CDR3 length: 13 amino acids. The CDR3: CASSRSGGYGYTF. In nucleotides, the CDR3 is TGCGCCAGCAGCCGTAGTGGGGGGTATGGCTACACCTTC.

V is TRBV6-5 and J is TRBJ1-6; 9 bases match TRBD1. Germline lookup yields CDR1 MNHEY and CDR2 SVGAGI. The CDR3 covers 14 residues. Unmatched junction bases numbered 4, after V lost 8 bases and J lost 5 bases. The chain's CDR3 is CASSGQGHNSPLHF. In DNA form, the CDR3 reads TGTGCCAGCTCTGGACAGGGGCATAATTCACCCCTCCACTTT.

The CDR3 nucleotides read TGTGCCAGCAGCCTGGGAGCGGGTGAGCAGTTCTTC. This codes for CASSLGAGEQFF. The J gene is TRBJ2-1, the V gene TRBV5-6; tentatively, D is TRBD2 (6 bases). The CDR3 contains 12 residues. Germline lookup yields CDR1 SGHDT and CDR2 YYEEEE. The ends were cut back, 4 bases at V and 9 bases at J, with 11 bases in the middle.